The 32 T cell receptor beta chains below all came from one sample that was sequenced in a study of T cells in Graves' hyperthyroidism and ophthalmopathy. The investigators amplified TCR beta CDR3 regions from RNA transcripts. Initially, a first-round RT-PCR of the TCR CDR3 employed the HTBI primer set. One entry per CDR3 protein, called by TCRdb with MiXCR from the multiplex PCR reads. The sample lists some 400,000 distinct CDR3 sequences; more than 11% were seen once. Input material: blood. These receptor sequences come from an older woman with Graves' hyperthyroidism.

This clonotype was observed at least ten times. This chain joins TRBV20-1 and TRBJ1-2; D unresolved. V was trimmed by 5 bases and J by 5 bases, leaving 9 bases between them. The CDR3 extends over 11 amino acids. CDR1 is DFQATT and CDR2 is SNEGSKA in the germline V gene (reference sequence). The CDR3, as DNA: TGCAGTGCTGGTCGGTGGTATGGCTACACCTTC. It encodes CSAGRWYGYTF.

This clonotype was seen ten or more times. The genes are TRBV24-1 and TRBJ1-5; D unresolved. Germline loops: CDR1 KGHDR, CDR2 SFDVKD. The CDR3 loop spans 14 amino acids. Trimming cost V 3 bases and J 3 bases, with 8 bases left between them. Here the CDR3 reads CATSDRHANQPQHF. Written as DNA, the CDR3 is TGTGCCACCAGTGATCGGCATGCCAATCAGCCCCAGCATTTT.

The chain couples TRBV13 to TRBJ1-1, with D possibly being TRBD1 (6 bases). V was cut by 0 bases and J by 0 bases, with 14 bases left in between. The CDR3 is 17 residues long. Per germline, CDR1 PRHDT and CDR2 FYEKMQ (reference sequence). The CDR3 DNA reads as TGTGCCAGCAGCTTAGGGGGACGGGGACAAGTGAACACTGAAGCTTTCTTT. Protein product: CASSLGGRGQVNTEAFF.

This clonotype was detected many times. The CDR3 coding sequence is TGTGCCAGCAGTGCGACGCTCTATGGCTACACCTTC. Its protein is CASSATLYGYTF. The chain uses TRBV12-3 or TRBV12-4 and TRBJ1-2; D is ambiguous. The V end lost 5 bases, the J end lost 4 bases, and 8 bases lay between the germline ends. CDR3 length equals 12 residues.

This clonotype showed up many times. This chain connects TRBV6-5 to TRBJ2-7; TRBD2 matches at 14 bases. This CDR3 has 19 amino acids. Germline V CDR1 and CDR2: MNHEY, SVGAGI. V lost 0 bases to trimming and J lost 2 bases; unmatched junction nucleotides: 9. The CDR3 bases are TGTGCCAGCAGTTACTCTAGGGGACTAGCGGGAGCAACTCCCTACGAGCAGTACTTC. Residues: CASSYSRGLAGATPYEQYF.

This clonotype was counted many times. This chain connects TRBV11-2 to TRBJ2-1; tentatively, D is TRBD1 or TRBD2 (5 bases each). This CDR3 has 13 amino acids. Germline CDR1 and CDR2: SGHAT and FQNNGV. V lost 7 bases and J lost 5, with 12 bases in between. The CDR3 reads CASTLGVNNEQFF. CDR3 coding DNA: TGTGCCAGCACCCTGGGGGTAAACAATGAGCAGTTCTTC.

This clonotype was observed a few times. A much larger clone sits a single nucleotide away, making a read error possible. This chain links TRBV11-2 with TRBJ1-4; D not certain. CDR3 size: 16 residues. V lost 8 bases and J lost 3, with 19 bases in between. The V gene's germline CDR1 is SGHAT and CDR2 FQNNGV. DNA for the CDR3: TGTGCCAGCGGCTCGAGGCCGGGCGGATCTAATGAAAAACTGTTTTTT. This codes for CASGSRPGGSNEKLFF.

This clonotype was seen a few times. The chain has TRBV7-9 and TRBJ2-7, with D unclear. Trimming stripped 5 bases from V and 6 bases from J, with 11 bases between. Germline V lookup: CDR1 SEHNR, CDR2 FQNEAQ (reference sequence). This CDR3 has 12 amino acids. Written as DNA, the CDR3 is TGTGCCAGCAGCCCCGGTATGGGCGAGCAGTACTTC. Amino acid sequence: CASSPGMGEQYF.

The genes are TRBV28 and TRBJ1-5, with a weak D call TRBD1 (6 bases). From germline, CDR1 is MDHEN and CDR2 SYDVKM. Trimming removed 7 bases at V and 0 bases at J, with 13 bases between. The CDR3 length is 15 residues. CDR3 in DNA: TGTGCCAGCAACGCAGGGGCGTATAGCAATCAGCCCCAGCATTTT. Its translation: CASNAGAYSNQPQHF.

There are a few counts of this clonotype. CDR3 bases: TGTGCCAGCAGTTACTCGGGTAACACCGGGGAGCTGTTTTTT. Encoded protein: CASSYSGNTGELFF. The rearrangement joins TRBV6-6 to TRBJ2-2; D unresolved. Per germline, CDR1 MNHNY and CDR2 SVGAGI (reference sequence). This CDR3 has 14 residues. V lost 0 bases to trimming and J lost 2 bases, with 4 bases between them.

The V and J genes are TRBV20-1 and TRBJ2-7; D is perhaps TRBD2 (7 bases). The V gene lost 3 bases and the J gene lost 7 bases, with 16 bases spanning the gap. The CDR3 consists of 13 residues. The germline CDR1 and CDR2 sequences are DFQATT and SNEGSKA (reference sequence). The CDR3 region is CSARIVGGGEQYF. The CDR3 DNA follows: TGCAGTGCTAGGATTGTGGGAGGGGGGGAGCAGTACTTC.

This clonotype was counted many times. The rearrangement joins TRBV10-3 to TRBJ2-5; TRBD1 aligns across 8 bases. Germline V lookup: CDR1 ENHRY, CDR2 SYGVKD. The CDR3 has 16 residues. J was trimmed by 1 base and V by 0 bases; bases with no gene match: 4. CDR3 amino acids: CAISESRGPLQETQYF. CDR3 DNA sequence: TGTGCCATCAGTGAGTCCAGGGGGCCACTCCAAGAGACCCAGTACTTC.

With respect to this clonotype: The junction does not match germline at one end; this may be a read error. The chain combines TRBV15 with TRBJ1-4; D gene ambiguous. Germline V gene data show CDR1 as LNHNV and CDR2 as YYDKDF (reference sequence). The CDR3 covers 13 residues. CDR3 sequence reads: CASRDGTNEKLFF. In DNA form, the CDR3 reads TGTGCCTCCAGAGACGGAACTAATGAAAAACTGTTTTTT.

For this clonotype: This clone may be a read error of a much larger clone one base away. This chain uses TRBV27 with TRBJ2-7; a weak D match, TRBD2 (5 bases). The V gene's germline CDR1 is MNHEY and CDR2 SMNVEV (reference sequence). CDR3 length equals 15 residues. CDR3 sequence: CASSLRTSNSYEQHF. Here the CDR3 DNA reads TGTGCCAGCAGTTTGCGGACTTCAAACTCCTACGAGCAGCACTTC.

This clonotype was seen ten or more times. This chain links TRBV6-1 with TRBJ2-7, with TRBD2 matching 9 bases. CDR3 size: 15 residues. Germline trimming cut 4 bases from V and 6 bases from J; bases unmatched to any gene: 10. Germline lookup yields CDR1 MNHNS and CDR2 SASEGT. The CDR3 coding sequence is TGTGCCAGCAGTGGGCAACCGGGACTAGCCCGCGAGCAGTACTTC. This sequence encodes CASSGQPGLAREQYF.

The sample holds many counts of this clonotype. The chain links TRBV18 to TRBJ2-5; D ambiguous. V lost 0 bases and J 2 bases, leaving 7 bases between the germline ends. The V gene's germline CDR1 is KGHSH and CDR2 LQKENI. The CDR3 sequence is 14 residues long. Here the CDR3 DNA reads TGTGCCAGCTCACCACCTAGACCGCAAGAGACCCAGTACTTC. It yields the protein CASSPPRPQETQYF. Full variable domain (rest looked up from reference TRBV18 and TRBJ2-5): NAGVMQNPRHLVRRRGQEARLRCSPMKGHSHVYWYRQLPEEGLKFMVYLQKENIIDESGMPKERFSAEFPKEGPSILRIQQVVRGDSAAYFCASSPPRPQETQYFGPGTRLLVL.

The table lists this clonotype with many counts. The chain carries TRBV7-3 and TRBJ2-1; D may be TRBD1 or TRBD2 (5 bases each). V was trimmed by 4 bases and J by 3 bases, leaving 13 bases between them. The CDR3 totals 15 residues. Germline V gene sequence: CDR1 SGHTA, CDR2 FQGTGA. For the CDR3, the DNA is TGTGCCAGCAGCTCGTCGGGGACGGTCTACAATGAGCAGTTCTTC. It translates to CASSSSGTVYNEQFF.

This rearrangement joins TRBV19 to TRBJ2-3, with TRBD2 matching over 8 bases. Per the germline V gene, CDR1 is LNHDA and CDR2 is SQIVND (reference sequence). Trimming at V came to 7 bases and at J to 3 bases, leaving 9 bases not matched to a gene. The CDR3 contains 15 residues. The CDR3 DNA reads as TGTGCCAGTACTATCGGGACTAGAGGGACAGATACGCAGTATTTT. Protein: CASTIGTRGTDTQYF.

This clonotype was seen repeatedly, ten times or more. This rearrangement joins TRBV12-5 to TRBJ1-1; D may be TRBD1 (6 bases). CDR3 length: 13 amino acids. V was clipped by 3 bases and J by 7 bases, with 12 bases between them. Germline loops: CDR1 LGHNT, CDR2 FRNRAP. CDR3 DNA sequence: TGTGCTAGTGGTTTCTTGGGGGCCATTGAAGCTTTCTTT. It is translated as CASGFLGAIEAFF.

This clonotype was seen a handful of times. V gene TRBV18 combines with J gene TRBJ2-1, with D possibly matching TRBD2 (6 bases). This CDR3 contains 13 residues. Germline-derived CDR1 and CDR2 are KGHSH and LQKENI. The germline V and J ends were trimmed by 3 bases and 9 bases, with 12 bases remaining between them. This CDR3 is CASSPPGEGEQFF. The CDR3 bases are TGTGCCAGCTCACCGCCGGGGGAAGGTGAGCAGTTCTTC.

This clonotype appeared a few times. The J gene is TRBJ2-2, the V gene TRBV20-1; 8 bases map to TRBD2. The CDR3 runs 14 residues. Germline values: CDR1 DFQATT, CDR2 SNEGSKA (reference sequence). V lost 5 bases to trimming and J lost 4 bases; unmatched junction nucleotides: 6. The CDR3 loop reads CSAGRGTSTGELFF. The CDR3 DNA sequence: TGCAGTGCTGGAAGGGGGACTAGCACCGGGGAGCTGTTTTTT.

In its sample, this clonotype was seen a few times. The chain joins TRBV4-1 to TRBJ2-7; 7 bases agree with TRBD1. Germline V gene data show CDR1 as MGHRA and CDR2 as YSYEKL. The V and J ends lost 1 base and 7 bases, in that order; junction bases with no gene match: 7. The CDR3 sequence is 14 residues long. The CDR3 protein is CASSQGRGLREQYF. The CDR3 DNA follows: TGCGCCAGCAGCCAAGGTAGGGGGCTGAGGGAGCAGTACTTC.

This clonotype was recorded at least ten times. This chain connects TRBV28 to TRBJ2-1, with D unresolved. The CDR3 runs 13 residues. V was trimmed by 2 bases and J by 15 bases, leaving 17 bases between them. The germline V gene encodes CDR1 MDHEN and CDR2 SYDVKM. The CDR3 sequence is CASSLGLPTSTFF. The CDR3 bases are TGTGCCAGCAGTTTAGGCTTGCCTACGTCGACGTTCTTC.

The gene calls are TRBV5-1 and TRBJ2-7; D is unclear. CDR3 size: 14 residues. From germline, CDR1 is SGHRS and CDR2 YFSETQ. Trimming cost V 7 bases and J 2 bases, with 16 bases left between them. CDR3 residues: CASRPGSEAYEQYF. The CDR3 region has the DNA TGCGCCAGCCGGCCGGGCAGTGAGGCCTACGAGCAGTACTTC.

This clonotype came up a few times. The chain joins TRBV12-3 or TRBV12-4 to TRBJ2-7; 9 bases agree with TRBD1. The V and J ends lost 5 bases and 2 bases, in that order; junction bases with no gene match: 4. This CDR3 has 14 amino acids. The CDR3 spells CASSRTGVTYEQYF. CDR3 sequence (DNA): TGTGCCAGCAGTCGGACAGGGGTCACCTACGAGCAGTACTTC.

Concerning this clonotype itself: This may be a read error, as it is one base from a much larger clone. V is TRBV18 and J is TRBJ2-5; D not resolved. The length of the CDR3 is 13 residues. Germline assignment: CDR1 KGHSH and CDR2 LQKENI. The CDR3 nucleotides read TGTGCCAGCCCACCGGAGAGGTCCGGGACCCAGTACTTC. As protein: CASPPERSGTQYF.

J is TRBJ2-1 and V is TRBV11-3, with 12 bases aligning to TRBD2. Germline CDR1 is SGHNT and CDR2 is YENEEA. The CDR3 spans 16 residues. V shed 5 bases and J 10 bases; nucleotides not matched to a gene: 12. CDR3 loop: CASSRGGLAGGGEQFF. For the CDR3, the DNA is TGTGCCAGCAGCCGGGGGGGACTAGCGGGCGGAGGCGAGCAGTTCTTC. The full variable domain, in which reference TRBV11-3 and TRBJ2-1 provide the parts outside the CDR3, is EAGVVQSPRYKIIEKKQPVAFWCNPISGHNTLYWYLQNLGQGPELLIRYENEEAVDDSQLPKDRFSAERLKGVDSTLKIQPAELGDSAVYLCASSRGGLAGGGEQFFGPGTRLTVL.

This clonotype was seen ten or more times. The CDR3, as DNA: TGTGCCAGCAGCTTGGGGCAGTTTGGTGGCTACACCTTC. Translation gives CASSLGQFGGYTF. This chain uses TRBV5-6 with TRBJ1-2, with D uncertain. Germline V CDR1 and CDR2: SGHDT, YYEEEE. This CDR3 has 13 amino acids. V lost 0 bases and J lost 7, with 10 bases in between.

This clonotype was found many times. This chain links TRBV2 with TRBJ2-1; 11 nucleotides line up with TRBD2. V lost 5 bases, J lost 7 bases, and 7 bases stayed unmatched. This CDR3 spans 15 amino acids. Germline V CDR1 and CDR2: SNHLY, FYNNEI. The CDR3 nucleotides read TGTGCCAGCAGTCAACTAGCGGGAGCTAATAATGAGCAGTTCTTC. It encodes CASSQLAGANNEQFF.

This clonotype was detected ten times or more. The chain has TRBV3-1 and TRBJ2-7; 7 bases are shared with TRBD1. Trimming took 0 bases from V and 4 from J; bases not matched to a gene: 12. CDR1 is LGHDT, CDR2 YNNKEL, per germline (reference sequence). The CDR3 covers 17 residues. The CDR3 loop is CASSQDLRGLQGYEQYF. CDR3 DNA sequence: TGTGCCAGCAGCCAAGATTTGAGGGGGCTGCAGGGATACGAGCAGTACTTC.

The table lists this clonotype with many counts. The chain couples TRBV14 to TRBJ2-1, with D maybe TRBD2 (6 bases). This CDR3 spans 16 amino acids. The germline V gene has CDR1 SGHDN and CDR2 FVKESK. V gave up 4 bases and J gave up 4 bases, with 17 bases separating them. CDR3 sequence: CASSLPLGSPYNEQFF. CDR3 nucleotide sequence: TGTGCCAGCAGCCTGCCACTCGGGAGCCCTTACAATGAGCAGTTCTTC. Full variable domain (missing parts from reference TRBV14 and TRBJ2-1): EAGVTQFPSHSVIEKGQTVTLRCDPISGHDNLYWYRRVMGKEIKFLLHFVKESKQDESGMPNNRFLAERTGGTYSTLKVQPAELEDSGVYFCASSLPLGSPYNEQFFGPGTRLTVL.

In its sample, this clonotype was seen many times. The gene calls are TRBV20-1 and TRBJ2-1; 7 bases are a match to TRBD2. The V segment lost 3 bases and the J segment 3 bases; nucleotides outside the gene matches: 5. This CDR3 has 14 amino acids. Germline assignment: CDR1 DFQATT and CDR2 SNEGSKA (reference sequence). In nucleotides, the CDR3 is TGCAGTGCTAGCGGGACTAATGACTACAATGAGCAGTTCTTC. Its translation is CSASGTNDYNEQFF.